The rows below give T cell receptor beta chains drawn from one sample of a study of identical twins. TCRdb recomputed calls from the 5' RACE reads with MiXCR, one row per CDR3 protein. The repertoire includes approximately 680,000 distinct CDR3 sequences, less than 9% of them detected once, and about 1.5% sits in the top ten. The sample was also reused in another study, on yellow fever vaccine responses in identical twins.

Material: PBMCs. The receptors derive from a young woman in good health. Each CDR3 is given with its conserved first and last residue. Each record gives: J gene, D gene, clone size, CDR3 length, V gene, CDR3 DNA, CDR3 protein. The D gene is left open where the match is weak. Expanded clones are given a class, and other clones once, few, many or no size at all.

J: TRBJ2-5
D: NA
size: NA
length: 16
V: TRBV5-1
DNA: TGCGCCAGCAGCTTGGCCGCGGGATCCGGCCAAGAGACCCAGTACTTC
CDR3: CASSLAAGSGQETQYF

J: TRBJ2-7
D: TRBD2
size: NA
length: 16
V: TRBV2
DNA: TGTGCCAGCAGTGAAGATCCGGGACTAGCGTCCTACGAGCAGTACTTC
CDR3: CASSEDPGLASYEQYF

J: TRBJ2-1
D: NA
size: NA
length: 14
V: TRBV20-1
DNA: TGCAGTGCTAGAGTAGCAGGGTCCTACAATGAGCAGTTCTTC
CDR3: CSARVAGSYNEQFF

J: TRBJ2-1
D: TRBD2
size: few
length: 17
V: TRBV10-3
DNA: TGTGCCATCAGTGAGCTCGGAGCGGGAGCCACCTACAATGAGCAGTTCTTC
CDR3: CAISELGAGATYNEQFF

J: TRBJ1-1
D: NA
size: many
length: 15
V: TRBV4-1
DNA: TGCGCCAGCAGCCACCCCACAGGTTCGGGCACTGAAGCTTTCTTT
CDR3: CASSHPTGSGTEAFF

J: TRBJ2-5
D: NA
size: NA
length: 12
V: TRBV2
DNA: TGTGCCAGCAGTGTGGGGCTAGAGACCCAGTACTTC
CDR3: CASSVGLETQYF

J: TRBJ2-2
D: TRBD2
size: NA
length: 18
V: TRBV3-1
DNA: TGTGCCAGCAGCCAACACCCAGGGACTAGCGGTGAAACCGGGGAGCTGTTTTTT
CDR3: CASSQHPGTSGETGELFF

J: TRBJ2-1
D: NA
size: NA
length: 16
V: TRBV10-1
DNA: TGCGCCAGCTCTTCCCGGGACGGTAGCTCCTACAATGAGCAGTTCTTC
CDR3: CASSSRDGSSYNEQFF

J: TRBJ1-2
D: NA
size: NA
length: 15
V: TRBV14
DNA: TGTGCCAGCAGCCAAGAGGTCGGGTTTTATTATGGCTACACCTTC
CDR3: CASSQEVGFYYGYTF

J: TRBJ2-3
D: TRBD2
size: many
length: 17
V: TRBV7-2
DNA: TGTGCCAGCAGCTTATTCGCCAGGACTAGCGGGGCAGATACGCAGTATTTT
CDR3: CASSLFARTSGADTQYF

J: TRBJ2-1
D: TRBD2
size: few
length: 15
V: TRBV5-1
DNA: TGCGCCAGCAGCTTGTCCGGGAGGGCCCTCAATGAGCAGTTCTTC
CDR3: CASSLSGRALNEQFF

J: TRBJ1-4
D: NA
size: many
length: 15
V: TRBV12-3/TRBV12-4
DNA: TGTGCCAGCAGCACGGGACGGACGAATAATGAAAAACTGTTTTTT
CDR3: CASSTGRTNNEKLFF

J: TRBJ2-1
D: NA
size: few
length: 15
V: TRBV20-1
DNA: TGCAGTGCTAGAGGCCCCGGGGGGCTCTACAATGAGCAGTTCTTC
CDR3: CSARGPGGLYNEQFF

J: TRBJ1-1
D: NA
size: NA
length: 13
V: TRBV20-1
DNA: TGCAGTGCTAGACGGGCGGTGGACACTGAAGCTTTCTTT
CDR3: CSARRAVDTEAFF

J: TRBJ1-1
D: NA
size: NA
length: 12
V: TRBV24-1
DNA: TGTGCCGCGGGGGATACGAACACTGAAGCTTTCTTT
CDR3: CAAGDTNTEAFF

J: TRBJ2-1
D: TRBD2
size: few
length: 15
V: TRBV28
DNA: TGTGCCAGCATTATCTCTACTAGCGGGATCCATGAGCAGTTCTTC
CDR3: CASIISTSGIHEQFF

J: TRBJ2-1
D: NA
size: few
length: 16
V: TRBV7-8
DNA: TGTGCCAGCAGCTTAATAGGTTACCAGTCCTACAATGAGCAGTTCTTC
CDR3: CASSLIGYQSYNEQFF